This T cell receptor beta chain originates from a study of T-cell memory formation after mild COVID-19. Per germline, CDR1 SGDLS and CDR2 YYNGEE. The CDR3 runs to 12 residues. Researchers used 5'RACE with constant-segment primers to make TCR alpha and TCR beta cDNA libraries that carry sample barcodes and UMIs. TCRdb called the 5' RACE reads again in MiXCR, with one record for every CDR3 protein. This repertoire shows hundreds of thousands of distinct CDR3 sequences, about a fifth found once; its top ten account for 8.4%. The sample taken for sequencing was PBMCs or a T cell subset sorted from them (not recorded which). This receptor was identified in an adult woman who had mild COVID-19 (a few samples of this study predate the infection). Cell type and time point are not known. The gene calls are TRBV9 and TRBJ2-2; 7 positions match TRBD2. CDR3 DNA sequence: TGTGCGAGCGGGGTGGGGACCGGGGAGCTGTTTTTT. It translates to CASGVGTGELFF.